Here is one TCR beta chain with its context. The data belong to a study of OX40 agonist ivuxolimab in advanced cancers. Study at large: Enrollees could have had prior anti-PD-1, anti-PD-L1 or anti-CTLA-4 therapy, which around 40% had received.

The CDR3 runs to 10 residues. Trimming removed 8 bases from V and 7 bases from J, with 6 bases in between. Per the germline V gene, CDR1 is MNHEY and CDR2 is SMNVEV (reference sequence). TCRdb's table, derived via immunoSEQ multiplex PCR, lists solely in-frame clones and lacks some. The sample yields roughly 92,000 clones, roughly 90% seen once. The chain joins TRBV27 to TRBJ2-1; tentative D call: TRBD2 (6 bases). The material was CD4+ or CD8+ T cells sorted from blood, obtained in a trial of the OX40 agonist ivuxolimab. This TCR derives from an adult with an advanced solid tumor such as melanoma, head and neck, liver or kidney cancer. The DNA of the CDR3 is TGTGCCAGCCGGGGGAATGAGCAGTTCTTC. It codes for CASRGNEQFF.